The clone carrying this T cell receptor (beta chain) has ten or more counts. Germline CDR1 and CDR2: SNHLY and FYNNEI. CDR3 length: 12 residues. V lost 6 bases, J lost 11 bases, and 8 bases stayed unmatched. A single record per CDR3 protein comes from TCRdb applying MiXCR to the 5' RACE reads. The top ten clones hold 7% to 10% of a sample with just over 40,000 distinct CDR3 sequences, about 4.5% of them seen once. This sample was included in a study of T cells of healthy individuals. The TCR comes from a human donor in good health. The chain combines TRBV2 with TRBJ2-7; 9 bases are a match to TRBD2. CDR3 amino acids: CASRARLAEEYF. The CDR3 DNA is TGTGCCAGCAGAGCGAGACTAGCGGAGGAGTACTTC.